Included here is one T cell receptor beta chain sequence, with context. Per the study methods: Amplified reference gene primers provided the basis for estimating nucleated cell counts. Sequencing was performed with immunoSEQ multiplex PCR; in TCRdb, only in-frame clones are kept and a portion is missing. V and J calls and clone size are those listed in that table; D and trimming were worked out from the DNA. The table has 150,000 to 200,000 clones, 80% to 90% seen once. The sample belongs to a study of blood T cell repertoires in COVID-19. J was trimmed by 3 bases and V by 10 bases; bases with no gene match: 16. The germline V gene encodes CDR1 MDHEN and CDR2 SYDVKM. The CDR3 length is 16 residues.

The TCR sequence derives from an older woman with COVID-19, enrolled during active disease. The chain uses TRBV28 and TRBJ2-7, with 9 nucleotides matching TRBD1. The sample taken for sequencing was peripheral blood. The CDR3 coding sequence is TGTGCCACCTTAGTACAGGGGGCGACCCTAGGCTACGAGCAGTACTTC. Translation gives CATLVQGATLGYEQYF.